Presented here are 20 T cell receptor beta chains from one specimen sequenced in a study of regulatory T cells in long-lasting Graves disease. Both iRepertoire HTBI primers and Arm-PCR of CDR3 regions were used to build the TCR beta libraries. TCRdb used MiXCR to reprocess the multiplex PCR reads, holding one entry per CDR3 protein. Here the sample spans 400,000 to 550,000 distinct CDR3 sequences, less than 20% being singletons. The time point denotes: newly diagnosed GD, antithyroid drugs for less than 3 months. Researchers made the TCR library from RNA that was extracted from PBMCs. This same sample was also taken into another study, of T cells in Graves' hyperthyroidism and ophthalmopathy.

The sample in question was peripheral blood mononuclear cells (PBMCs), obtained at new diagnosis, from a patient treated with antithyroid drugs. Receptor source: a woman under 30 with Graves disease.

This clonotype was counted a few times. The CDR3 DNA reads TGTGCTTTCAGCGGGCCAAAGGCTGAAGCTTTCTTT. The encoded protein is CAFSGPKAEAFF. V usage is TRBV30 and J usage is TRBJ1-1, with D hard to call. The CDR3 spans 12 residues. In germline, CDR1 is GTSNPN, CDR2 SVGIG (reference sequence).

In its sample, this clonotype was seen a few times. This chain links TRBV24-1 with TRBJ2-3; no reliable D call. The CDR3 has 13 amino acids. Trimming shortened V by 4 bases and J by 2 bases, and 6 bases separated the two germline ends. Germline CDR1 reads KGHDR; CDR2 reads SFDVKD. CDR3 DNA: TGTGCCACCAGTGACGGATTCACAGATACGCAGTATTTT. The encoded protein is CATSDGFTDTQYF.

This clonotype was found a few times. The CDR3 loop reads CAISEVVQETQYF. The DNA for the CDR3 is TGTGCCATCAGTGAAGTCGTACAAGAGACCCAGTACTTC. The chain employs TRBV10-3 and TRBJ2-5; D uncertain. Germline V CDR1 and CDR2: ENHRY, SYGVKD. V lost 3 bases, J lost 2 bases, and 7 bases lay in between. There are 13 residues in the CDR3.

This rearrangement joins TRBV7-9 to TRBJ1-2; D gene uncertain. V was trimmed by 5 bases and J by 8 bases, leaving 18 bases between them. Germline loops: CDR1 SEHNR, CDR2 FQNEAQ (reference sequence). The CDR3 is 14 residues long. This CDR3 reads CASSAPVAIGGYTF. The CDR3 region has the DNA TGTGCCAGCAGCGCCCCCGTGGCAATAGGGGGCTACACCTTC.

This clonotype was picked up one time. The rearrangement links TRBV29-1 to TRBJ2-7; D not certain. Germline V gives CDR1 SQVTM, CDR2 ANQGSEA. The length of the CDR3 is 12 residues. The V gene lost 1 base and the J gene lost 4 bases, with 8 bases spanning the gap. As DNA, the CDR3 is TGCAGCGTTGAAGGGTCGCGGTACGAGCAGTACTTC. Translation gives CSVEGSRYEQYF.

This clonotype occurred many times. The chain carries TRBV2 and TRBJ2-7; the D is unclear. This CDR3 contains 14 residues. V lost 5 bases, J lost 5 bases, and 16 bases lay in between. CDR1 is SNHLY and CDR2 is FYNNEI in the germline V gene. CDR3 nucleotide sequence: TGTGCCAGCAGTTTAGCAGTCCTATTCGACGAGCAGTACTTC. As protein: CASSLAVLFDEQYF.

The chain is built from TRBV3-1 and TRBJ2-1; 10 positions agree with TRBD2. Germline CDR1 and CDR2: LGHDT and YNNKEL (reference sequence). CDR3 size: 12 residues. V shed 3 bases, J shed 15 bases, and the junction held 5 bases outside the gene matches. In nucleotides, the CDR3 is TGTGCCAGCAGCCATAGAGCGGGAGGGATGTTCTTC. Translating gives CASSHRAGGMFF.

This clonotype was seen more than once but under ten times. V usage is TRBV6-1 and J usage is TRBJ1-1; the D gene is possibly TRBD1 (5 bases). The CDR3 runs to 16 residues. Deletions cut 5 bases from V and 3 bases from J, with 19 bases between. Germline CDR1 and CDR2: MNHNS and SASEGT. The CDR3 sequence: CASSPSTGSGYTEAFF. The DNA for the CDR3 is TGTGCCAGCAGTCCTTCAACAGGATCCGGGTACACTGAAGCTTTCTTT.

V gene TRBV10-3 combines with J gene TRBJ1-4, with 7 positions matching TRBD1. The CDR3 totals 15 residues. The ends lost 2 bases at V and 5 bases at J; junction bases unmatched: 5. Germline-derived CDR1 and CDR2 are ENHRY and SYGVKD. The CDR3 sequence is CAISEPDRPNEKLFF. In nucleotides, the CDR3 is TGTGCCATCAGTGAGCCGGACAGGCCAAATGAAAAACTGTTTTTT.

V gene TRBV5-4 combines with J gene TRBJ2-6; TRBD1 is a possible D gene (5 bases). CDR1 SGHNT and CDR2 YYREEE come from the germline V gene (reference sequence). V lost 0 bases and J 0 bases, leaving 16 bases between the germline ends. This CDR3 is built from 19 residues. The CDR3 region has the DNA TGTGCCAGCAGCTTGGGCAGGCTGGGGCGGAGCTCTGGGGCCAACGTCCTGACTTTC. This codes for CASSLGRLGRSSGANVLTF.

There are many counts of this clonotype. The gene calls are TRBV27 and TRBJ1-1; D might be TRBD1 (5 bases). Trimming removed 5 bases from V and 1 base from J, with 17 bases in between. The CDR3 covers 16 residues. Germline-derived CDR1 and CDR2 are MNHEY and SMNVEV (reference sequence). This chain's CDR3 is CASSDSVGTPNTEAFF. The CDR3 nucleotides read TGTGCCAGCAGTGACTCAGTTGGGACTCCGAACACTGAAGCTTTCTTT.

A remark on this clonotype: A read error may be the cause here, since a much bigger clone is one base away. This CDR3 is CASSKTGSSYQPQHF. The CDR3 bases are TGTGCCAGCAGCAAGACAGGGAGTAGCTATCAGCCCCAGCATTTT. The chain employs TRBV6-1 and TRBJ1-5; 7 nucleotides agree with TRBD1. Germline values: CDR1 MNHNS, CDR2 SASEGT. The CDR3 is 15 residues long.

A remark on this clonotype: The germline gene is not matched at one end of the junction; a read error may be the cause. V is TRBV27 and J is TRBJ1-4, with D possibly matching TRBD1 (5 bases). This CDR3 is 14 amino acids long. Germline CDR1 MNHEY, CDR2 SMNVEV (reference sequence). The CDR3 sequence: CVSRDRQSNEKLFF. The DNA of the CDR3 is TGTGTCAGCAGAGATCGACAGTCTAATGAAAAACTGTTTTTT.

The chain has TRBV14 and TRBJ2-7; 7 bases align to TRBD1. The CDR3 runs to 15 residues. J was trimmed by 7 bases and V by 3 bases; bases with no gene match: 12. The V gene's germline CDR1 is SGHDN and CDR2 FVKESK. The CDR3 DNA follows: TGTGCCAGCAGCCAGAGACAGGGTTTATCGGGAGAGCAGTACTTC. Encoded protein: CASSQRQGLSGEQYF.

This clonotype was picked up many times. CDR3 protein: CASSLGISGANVLTF. The CDR3 DNA is TGTGCCAGCAGCTTAGGGATCTCTGGGGCCAACGTCCTGACTTTC. V is TRBV28 and J is TRBJ2-6; D uncertain. The CDR3 loop spans 15 amino acids. V lost 6 bases and J lost 0, with 9 bases in between. Germline-derived CDR1 and CDR2 are MDHEN and SYDVKM.

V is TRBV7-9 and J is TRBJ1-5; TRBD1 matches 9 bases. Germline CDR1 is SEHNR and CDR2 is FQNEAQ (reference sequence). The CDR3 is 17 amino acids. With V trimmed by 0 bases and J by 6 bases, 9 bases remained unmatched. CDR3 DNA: TGTGCCAGCAGCTTAGCGGGTGACAGGGGGGGGATTCAGCCCCAGCATTTT. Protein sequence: CASSLAGDRGGIQPQHF.

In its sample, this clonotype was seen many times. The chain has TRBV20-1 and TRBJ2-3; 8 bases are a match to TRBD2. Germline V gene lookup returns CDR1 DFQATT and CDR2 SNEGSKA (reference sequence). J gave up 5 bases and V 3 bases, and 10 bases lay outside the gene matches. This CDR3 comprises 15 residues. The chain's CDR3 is CSASPSGSRRDTQYF. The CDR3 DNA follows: TGCAGTGCTAGTCCCAGCGGGAGCAGGAGAGATACGCAGTATTTT.

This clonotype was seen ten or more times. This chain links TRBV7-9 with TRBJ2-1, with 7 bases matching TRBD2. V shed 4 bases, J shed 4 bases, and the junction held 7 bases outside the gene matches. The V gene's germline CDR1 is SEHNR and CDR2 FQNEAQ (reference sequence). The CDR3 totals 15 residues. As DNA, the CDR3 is TGTGCCAGCAGCTATAGGACTAGTGAGTACAATGAGCAGTTCTTC. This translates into CASSYRTSEYNEQFF.

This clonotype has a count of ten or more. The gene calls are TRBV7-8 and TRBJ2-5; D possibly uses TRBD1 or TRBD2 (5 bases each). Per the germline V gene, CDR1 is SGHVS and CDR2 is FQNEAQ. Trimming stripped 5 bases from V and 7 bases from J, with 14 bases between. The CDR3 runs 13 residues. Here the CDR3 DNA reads TGTGCCAGCAGCCCTACGGGACCGTTGACCCAGTACTTC. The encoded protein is CASSPTGPLTQYF.

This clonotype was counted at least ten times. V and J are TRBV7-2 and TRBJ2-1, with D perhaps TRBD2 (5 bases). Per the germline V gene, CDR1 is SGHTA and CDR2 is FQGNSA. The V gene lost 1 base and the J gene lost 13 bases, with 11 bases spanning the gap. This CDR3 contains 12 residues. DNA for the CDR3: TGTGCCAGCAGCTTAGACGCGGGTACTCAGTTCTTC. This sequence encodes CASSLDAGTQFF.